This TCR beta chain was found in a study of T cell responses to AZD1222 COVID-19 vaccine. The assay was immunoSEQ multiplex PCR, and TCRdb's table has in-frame clones only and misses some. The repertoire holds 140,000 to 150,000 clones, with approximately 78% as singletons. The study, taken as a whole, reports: After the peak T cell response, and only then, were repertoires sampled. Seropositive AZD1222 recipients at baseline numbered only five or six.

With 7 bases removed from V and 1 base from J, the gap between germline ends came to 8 bases. CDR1 is LGHNT and CDR2 is FRNRAP in the germline V gene. CDR3 length: 12 amino acids. In regard to this clone: The antigen is undetermined.

This TCR came from an adult in good health. Sequenced here: peripheral blood, sampled on day 0 of MenACWY control vaccination. This chain connects TRBV12-5 to TRBJ2-7; D is ambiguous. The CDR3 nucleotides read TGTGCTAGTGCCACGGATTCCTACGAGCAGTACTTC. It yields the protein CASATDSYEQYF.